These 8 T cell receptor beta chains were all obtained from the same sample, sequenced in a study of shared clonotypes between healthy human individuals. The protocol was immunoSEQ multiplex PCR, while the TCRdb copy is restricted to in-frame clones and leaves out a portion. This table holds 2 million to 2.5 million clones, approximately 94% found once. The source material was naive CD4+ T cells sorted from blood. The subset here: CD45RA+ positively selected. These receptors were obtained from a man aged 18 to 35 in good health.

The genes are TRBV30 and TRBJ1-5, with D perhaps matching TRBD1 (5 bases). The germline V gene encodes CDR1 GTSNPN and CDR2 SVGIG (reference sequence). This CDR3 has 14 amino acids. V was cut by 2 bases and J by 7 bases, with 15 bases left in between. The CDR3 region is CAWSPQGSRQPQHF. CDR3 DNA: TGTGCCTGGAGTCCCCAGGGCAGCAGGCAGCCCCAGCATTTT.

The chain links TRBV5-4 to TRBJ1-5; tentatively, D is TRBD1 (5 bases). Trimming left V 0 bases short and J 9 bases short, with 13 bases between. There are 14 residues in the CDR3. CDR1 is SGHNT and CDR2 is YYREEE in the germline V gene (reference sequence). CDR3 in DNA: TGTGCCAGCAGCTTGGCCGGGGGAAGTTGGCCCCAGCATTTT. It translates to CASSLAGGSWPQHF.

V is TRBV4-3 and J is TRBJ2-5; no reliable D call. This CDR3 spans 14 amino acids. The germline CDR1 and CDR2 sequences are LGHNA and YSLEER. Trimming stripped 2 bases from V and 4 bases from J, with 11 bases between. Here the CDR3 DNA reads TGCGCCAGCAGCCAACAAGTACGCGGAGAGACCCAGTACTTC. It is translated as CASSQQVRGETQYF.

A remark on this clone: Other DNA sequences of this sample code for an identical CDR3. The chain combines TRBV7-9 with TRBJ2-1; D is perhaps TRBD2 (6 bases). Trimming took off 0 bases at V and 5 bases at J, with 8 bases between the two ends. CDR1 is SEHNR and CDR2 is FQNEAQ in the germline V gene (reference sequence). This CDR3 contains 14 residues. In DNA form, the CDR3 reads TGTGCCAGCAGCTTAGCGGGAGGCAACAATGAGCAGTTCTTC. Its protein is CASSLAGGNNEQFF.

The rearrangement uses TRBV10-3 and TRBJ2-2; D possibly corresponds to TRBD1 (6 bases). With 6 bases removed from V and 4 bases from J, the gap between germline ends came to 9 bases. The length of the CDR3 is 13 residues. Germline assignment: CDR1 ENHRY and CDR2 SYGVKD. CDR3 sequence: CAIRQGGTGELFF. CDR3 DNA: TGTGCCATCAGACAGGGTGGCACCGGGGAGCTGTTTTTT.

J is TRBJ2-1 and V is TRBV5-1; maybe TRBD1 (6 bases). The ends were cut back, 6 bases at V and 2 bases at J, with 18 bases in the middle. CDR1 SGHRS and CDR2 YFSETQ come from the germline V gene. This CDR3 is built from 16 residues. The CDR3 spells CASTLSAGVTYNEQFF. CDR3 DNA sequence: TGCGCCAGCACCCTTTCGGCAGGGGTTACCTACAATGAGCAGTTCTTC.

V and J are TRBV4-3 and TRBJ2-2; unclear D gene. From germline, CDR1 is LGHNA and CDR2 YSLEER. V gave up 0 bases and J gave up 6 bases, with 8 bases separating them. The length of the CDR3 is 14 residues. DNA for the CDR3: TGCGCCAGCAGCCAAGATCAAGGGCCCGGGGAGCTGTTTTTT. Amino acid sequence: CASSQDQGPGELFF.

The rearrangement links TRBV30 to TRBJ2-3, with a possible D match to TRBD2 (6 bases). CDR1 and CDR2 (germline): GTSNPN, SVGIG (reference sequence). Trimming removed 0 bases from V and 10 bases from J, with 14 bases in between. CDR3 length equals 13 residues. The CDR3 coding sequence is TGTGCCTGGAGTGTTCTGGGGGGAGGCGCGCAGTATTTT. This encodes CAWSVLGGGAQYF.